Here is one T cell receptor beta chain with its context. This entry belongs to a study of blood T cell repertoires in COVID-19. Across the whole study: Both acute and convalescent COVID-19 samples were obtained from the United States, Italy and Spain. T cells, B-cell-depleted T cells, or PBMCs supplied cDNA or gDNA.

Under the authors' procedure: Estimates of nucleated cell counts were drawn from the amplification of reference gene primers. Clones were sequenced by immunoSEQ multiplex PCR, and TCRdb holds only the in-frame ones, with some missing. V and J calls and clone size come straight from that table; D and trimming were deduced from the DNA. Of more than 95,000 clones listed, 90% are singletons. This TCR derives from a human donor with active COVID-19. The donor label of this sample is uncertain. The sequenced sample consisted of peripheral blood.

The CDR3 nucleotides are TGTGCCAGCAGCCTATCCGGGACTAGCGGCTACGAGCAGTACTTC. The encoded protein is CASSLSGTSGYEQYF. The chain has TRBV5-4 and TRBJ2-7; 11 positions agree with TRBD2. CDR1 and CDR2 from the germline V gene are SGHNT and YYREEE (reference sequence). The ends lost 4 bases at V and 3 bases at J; junction bases unmatched: 6. This CDR3 is built from 15 residues. Together with reference TRBV5-4 and TRBJ2-7, the CDR3 gives the full variable domain: ETGVTQSPTHLIKTRGQQVTLRCSSQSGHNTVSWYQQALGQGPQFIFQYYREEENGRGNFPPRFSGLQFPNYSSELNVNALELDDSALYLCASSLSGTSGYEQYFGPGTRLTVT.